The source of this T cell receptor beta chain is a study of blood T cells in healthy people across ages. Each sample yielded at least 5.5 micrograms of PBMC total RNA. A J-beta primer mix and a sample-barcoded 5' primer were used in a second PCR of roughly 7 to 12 cycles. Every cDNA was tagged by a template-switch adaptor with 12 random nucleotides. TCRdb reprocessed the 5' RACE reads with MiXCR, giving one entry per CDR3 protein. The data contain over 700,000 distinct CDR3 sequences, around 25% of them seen just once; the ten biggest clones take up under 9.5%. The V gene lost 4 bases and the J gene lost 2 bases, with 12 bases spanning the gap. The CDR3 is 14 amino acids. CDR1 is SGHTS and CDR2 is YDEGEE in the germline V gene. These data were also reused for a study on T cells of mothers and their children.

J is TRBJ2-5 and V is TRBV5-8; D is perhaps TRBD2 (5 bases). This receptor was obtained from a boy aged 10-17 years in good health. Sequenced material: blood. The CDR3 DNA reads TGTGCCAGCAGCCCATTCGGGGAACAAGAGACCCAGTACTTC. Translation: CASSPFGEQETQYF.